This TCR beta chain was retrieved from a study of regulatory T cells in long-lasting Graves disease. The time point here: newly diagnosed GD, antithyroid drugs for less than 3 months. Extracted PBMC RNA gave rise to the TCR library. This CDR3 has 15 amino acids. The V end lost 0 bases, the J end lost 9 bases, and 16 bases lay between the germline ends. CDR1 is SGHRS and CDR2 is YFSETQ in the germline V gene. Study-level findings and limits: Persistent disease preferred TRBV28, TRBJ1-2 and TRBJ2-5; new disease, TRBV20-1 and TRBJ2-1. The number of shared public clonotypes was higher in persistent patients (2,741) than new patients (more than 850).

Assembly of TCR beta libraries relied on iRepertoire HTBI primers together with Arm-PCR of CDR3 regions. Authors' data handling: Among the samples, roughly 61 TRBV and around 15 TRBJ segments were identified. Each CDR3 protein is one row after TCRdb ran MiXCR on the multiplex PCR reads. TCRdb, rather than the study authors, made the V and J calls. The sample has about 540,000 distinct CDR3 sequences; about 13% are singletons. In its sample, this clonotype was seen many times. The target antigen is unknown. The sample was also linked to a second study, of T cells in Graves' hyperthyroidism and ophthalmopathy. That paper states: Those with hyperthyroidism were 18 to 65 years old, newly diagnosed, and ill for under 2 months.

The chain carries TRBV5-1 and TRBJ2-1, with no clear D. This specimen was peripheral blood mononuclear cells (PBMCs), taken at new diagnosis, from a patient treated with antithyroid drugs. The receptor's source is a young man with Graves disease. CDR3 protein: CASSLGGSPRGEQFF. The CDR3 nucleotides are TGCGCCAGCAGCTTGGGTGGCAGCCCACGCGGTGAGCAGTTCTTC.